This T cell receptor (beta chain) was found in a study of T cells in Graves' hyperthyroidism and ophthalmopathy. This clonotype was detected ten times or more. Its antigen is unidentified. Study-wide points: In the blood, most expanded thyroid clonotypes above 0.001 appeared as well. Separating ophthalmopathy from stable hyperthyroidism was achieved by a 13 V-J model.

With duration under 3 months, ophthalmopathy was active: Clinical Activity Score at least 3, NOSPECS at least 4. Clinical symptoms, serum thyroxine and TRAb, thyroid ultrasound and orbital computed tomography were used for the diagnoses. Amplification of TCR beta CDR3 regions was performed using RNA transcripts as template. The primer set for the first-round RT-PCR of the TCR CDR3 was HTBI. MiXCR was run by TCRdb on the multiplex PCR reads, yielding one entry per CDR3 protein. The data contain 200,000 to 250,000 distinct CDR3 sequences, about a sixth of them singletons. Deletions cut 6 bases from V and 3 bases from J, with 16 bases between. The CDR3 sequence is 15 residues long.

V is TRBV12-3 or TRBV12-4 and J is TRBJ2-3; weak D call: TRBD1 (6 bases). This receptor was taken from a woman aged 18-29 years with Graves' ophthalmopathy. Material for sequencing was blood. CDR3 bases: TGTGCCAGCAGCCCGAGTGGGGGCCAGACAGATACGCAGTATTTT. This translates into CASSPSGGQTDTQYF.